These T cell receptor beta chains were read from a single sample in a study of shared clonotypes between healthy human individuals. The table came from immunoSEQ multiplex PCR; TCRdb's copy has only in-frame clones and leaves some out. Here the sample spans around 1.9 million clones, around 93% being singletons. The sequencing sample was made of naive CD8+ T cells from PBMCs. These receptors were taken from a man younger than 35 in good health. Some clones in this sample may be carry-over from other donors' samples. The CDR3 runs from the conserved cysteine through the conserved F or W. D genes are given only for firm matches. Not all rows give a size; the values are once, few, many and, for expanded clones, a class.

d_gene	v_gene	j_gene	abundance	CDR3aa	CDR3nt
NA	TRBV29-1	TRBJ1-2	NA	CSVDLGRGGYTF	TGCAGCGTTGACCTCGGAAGGGGCGGCTACACCTTC
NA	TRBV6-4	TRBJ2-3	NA	CASSPTAADTQYF	TGTGCCAGCAGCCCCACCGCGGCGGATACGCAGTATTTT
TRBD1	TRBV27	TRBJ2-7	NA	CASSFGTGGYEQYF	TGTGCCAGCAGTTTCGGTACAGGGGGCTACGAGCAGTACTTC
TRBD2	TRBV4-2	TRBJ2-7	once	CASSQEWLAGGNEQYF	TGTGCCAGCAGCCAAGAATGGCTAGCGGGAGGGAACGAGCAGTACTTC
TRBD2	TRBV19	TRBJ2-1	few	CASSSGGYNEQFF	TGTGCCAGTAGTAGCGGGGGCTACAATGAGCAGTTCTTC
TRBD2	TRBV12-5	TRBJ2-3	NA	CASGFSGTRGTDTQYF	TGTGCTAGTGGTTTTAGCGGGACAAGAGGCACAGATACGCAGTATTTT
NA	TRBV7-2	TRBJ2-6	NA	CASSLSRQKYGGANVLTF	TGTGCCAGCAGCTTATCTCGACAGAAATATGGTGGGGCCAACGTCCTGACTTTC
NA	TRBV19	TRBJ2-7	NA	CASSIDHGASYEQYF	TGTGCCAGTAGTATAGATCACGGGGCTTCTTACGAGCAGTACTTC
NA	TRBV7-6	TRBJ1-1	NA	CASSSGLYTEAFF	TGTGCCAGCAGCTCGGGACTGTACACTGAAGCTTTCTTT
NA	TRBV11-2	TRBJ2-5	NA	CASSFRQDGTETQYF	TGTGCCAGCAGCTTCAGACAAGACGGGACAGAGACCCAGTACTTC
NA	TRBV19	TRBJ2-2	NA	CASSRLPGGELFF	TGTGCCAGTAGTCGGCTCCCCGGCGGGGAGCTGTTTTTT
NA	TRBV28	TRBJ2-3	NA	CASSSVLTNQEGTDTQYF	TGTGCCAGCAGTTCCGTTTTGACAAATCAAGAGGGCACAGATACGCAGTATTTT
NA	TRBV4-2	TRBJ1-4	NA	CASSQDGPANEKLFF	TGTGCCAGCAGCCAAGATGGTCCAGCTAATGAAAAACTGTTTTTT
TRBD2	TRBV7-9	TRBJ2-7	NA	CASSAGLAGDPEQYF	TGTGCCAGCAGCGCGGGACTAGCGGGAGACCCCGAGCAGTACTTC